The source of this TCR beta chain is a study of blood T cell repertoires in COVID-19 (dated by TCRdb to about 2020). A note on the overall study: Samples covering the acute and convalescent phases of COVID-19 were provided by collaborators in the United States, Italy and Spain. The dataset comprised deeply sampled blood TCRbeta repertoires from subjects exposed to, actively infected with, or recovered from COVID-19. A freely available public database, intended as a resource for researchers studying the immune response to SARS-CoV-2, is where the repertoires were released. The samples were drawn from two sources: the first 160 participants of the ongoing ImmuneRACE study, and 1,000 to 1,500 subjects contributed by 6 global collaborators. The material from the prospective study consisted of cDNA or gDNA derived from T cells, B-cell-depleted T cells, or PBMCs. HLA class I and class II types, where available, came from metadata supplied by the sample provider rather than from assay-based typing. Sample metadata almost always included a de-identified subject ID, COVID-19 status, age in years and sex.

Each collaborating institution followed its own protocols to collect whole blood in K2EDTA tubes. For TCRbeta analysis, collaborators shipped samples in one of three forms: frozen whole blood, isolated PBMCs, or DNA extracted from either of those sample types. On the study overall, not on this receptor specifically: Clinical and demographic metadata were provided uncurated, with the amount varying by source and participant.

The germline ends are 10 bases apart after V is trimmed by 6 bases and J by 5 bases. There are 12 amino acids in the CDR3, from cysteine to phenylalanine inclusive. CDR3 DNA is the only sequence kept; it has 36 bases, read in frame from the first base. The germline V gene gives CDR1 as MNHEY and CDR2 as SVGAGI. To note about this clone: The specificity of this receptor is unknown. No per-base quality is available; no much larger clone lies one base away.

TCRbeta CDR3 regions were amplified from genomic DNA using the immunoSEQ Assay, a bias-controlled multiplex PCR. In the original analysis: The number of nucleated cells in each sample was estimated by amplification of reference gene primers within the assay. Sequence reads were collapsed and filtered to measure the absolute abundance of every unique TCRbeta CDR3 rearrangement. Productive Simpson clonality was computed per sample as the square root of Simpson's diversity index over productive rearrangements. The immuneACCESS repertoire file appears here via TCRdb, limited to in-frame rearrangements. These files lack a portion of the clones; in checked studies, under half of the deficit traces to unresolved V genes, and the cause of the others is not known. The DNA was the basis for D and trimming; V, J and clone size are from that table. The table for this sample lists approximately 44,000 clones; around three quarters of them were counted only once. The ten largest account for roughly 30% of the sample.

Source material: peripheral blood. This TCR came from a woman of 80 years or more with acute or convalescent COVID-19. The chain employs TRBV6-5 and TRBJ1-1, with an unclear D gene assignment. The CDR3 region has the sequence CASSADITEAFF. The nucleotides are TGTGCCAGCAGCGCGGATATTACTGAAGCTTTCTTT.